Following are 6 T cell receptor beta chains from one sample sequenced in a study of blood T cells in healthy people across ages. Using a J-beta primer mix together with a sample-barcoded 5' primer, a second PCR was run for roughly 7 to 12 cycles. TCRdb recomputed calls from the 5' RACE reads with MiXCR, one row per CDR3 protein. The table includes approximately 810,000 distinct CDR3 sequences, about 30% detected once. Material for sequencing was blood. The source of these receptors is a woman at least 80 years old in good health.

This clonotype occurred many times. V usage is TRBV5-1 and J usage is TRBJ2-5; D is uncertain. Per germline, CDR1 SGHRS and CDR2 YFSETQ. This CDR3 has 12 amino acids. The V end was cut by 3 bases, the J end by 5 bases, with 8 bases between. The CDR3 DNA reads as TGCGCCAGCAGCTCCGCCGGGGAGACCCAGTACTTC. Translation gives CASSSAGETQYF.

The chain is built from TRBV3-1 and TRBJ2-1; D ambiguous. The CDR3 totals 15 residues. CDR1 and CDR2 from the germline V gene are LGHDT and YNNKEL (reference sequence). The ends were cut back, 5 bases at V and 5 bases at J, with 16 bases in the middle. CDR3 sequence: CASSSRKNPHNEQFF. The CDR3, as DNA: TGTGCCAGCAGCTCTCGAAAGAACCCGCACAATGAGCAGTTCTTC.

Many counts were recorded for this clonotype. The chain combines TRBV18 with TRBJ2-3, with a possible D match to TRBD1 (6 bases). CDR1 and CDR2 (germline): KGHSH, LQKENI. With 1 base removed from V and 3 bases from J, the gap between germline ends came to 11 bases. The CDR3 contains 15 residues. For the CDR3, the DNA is TGTGCCAGCTCACCACAAGGGGGTAGAACAGATACGCAGTATTTT. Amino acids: CASSPQGGRTDTQYF.

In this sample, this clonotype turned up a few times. In DNA, the CDR3 is TGCAGTGCTAGTGGGGGGAGAGGGGCCTTAGATGGCTACACCTTC. It specifies CSASGGRGALDGYTF. The rearrangement links TRBV20-1 to TRBJ1-2; D perhaps matches TRBD1 (5 bases). CDR3 length equals 15 residues. Trimming pared 3 bases from V and 6 bases from J, leaving 20 bases between. Germline V gives CDR1 DFQATT, CDR2 SNEGSKA (reference sequence).

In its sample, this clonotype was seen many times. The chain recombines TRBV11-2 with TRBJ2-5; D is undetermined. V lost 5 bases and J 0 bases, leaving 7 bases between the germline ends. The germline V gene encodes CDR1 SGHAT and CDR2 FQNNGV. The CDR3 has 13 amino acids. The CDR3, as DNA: TGTGCCAGCAGCCGGACCAACCAAGAGACCCAGTACTTC. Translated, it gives CASSRTNQETQYF.

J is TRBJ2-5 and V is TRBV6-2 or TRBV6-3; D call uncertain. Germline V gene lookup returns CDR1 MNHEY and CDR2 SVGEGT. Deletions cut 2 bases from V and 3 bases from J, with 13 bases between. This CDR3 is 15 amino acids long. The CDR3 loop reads CASSYPVANKETQYF. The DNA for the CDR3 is TGTGCCAGCAGTTACCCCGTGGCAAACAAAGAGACCCAGTACTTC.